This record covers a single T cell receptor beta chain. What it binds is unknown. With 0 bases removed from V and 2 bases from J, the gap between germline ends came to 14 bases. This CDR3 spans 16 amino acids. The V gene's germline CDR1 is SGHRS and CDR2 YFSETQ. The sample belongs to a study of shared clonotypes between healthy human individuals. Study-level results: Researchers sampled only blood; tissue repertoires likely differ.

Several immunoSEQ plates received, in even portions, the genomic DNA of each subset. The table came from immunoSEQ multiplex PCR; TCRdb's copy has only in-frame clones and leaves some out. The table includes just over 2,000,000 clones, 90% to 95% detected once. The receptor was derived from a man younger than 30 in good health. The gene calls are TRBV5-1 and TRBJ2-5; D perhaps matches TRBD1 (6 bases). The specimen sequenced was naive CD4+ T cells sorted from blood. Subset in this sample: CD45RA+ positively selected. CDR3 protein: CASSLDGTRRQETQYF. CDR3 coding DNA: TGCGCCAGCAGCTTGGACGGGACACGCAGACAAGAGACCCAGTACTTC.